A single sample gave rise to the 30 T cell receptor beta chains below, sequenced in a study of T cell repertoires in cytomegalovirus infection. TCRdb redid the calling of the reads with MiXCR, one entry per CDR3 protein. The repertoire consists of around 180,000 distinct CDR3 sequences, with about 20% occurring once and the leading ten covering 2.5% to 3%. Sequencing was done on a sample of PBMCs. The receptors here all came from a human donor in good health (CMV status not recorded). Some clones in this sample may be carry-over from other donors' samples.

The chain employs TRBV5-4 and TRBJ2-7; D is possibly TRBD1 (6 bases). Trimming cost V 0 bases and J 1 base, with 23 bases left between them. CDR1 and CDR2 (germline): SGHNT, YYREEE (reference sequence). This CDR3 comprises 19 residues. CDR3 nucleotides: TGTGCCAGCAGCTTGGAAAGGGGGAATCCGATGGGGAGATCCTACGAGCAGTACTTC. Its protein product is CASSLERGNPMGRSYEQYF.

The chain employs TRBV28 and TRBJ2-3; D remains unclear. CDR1 and CDR2 (germline): MDHEN, SYDVKM. CDR3 length equals 15 residues. Trimming took 5 bases from V and 2 from J, leaving 14 bases between them. In nucleotides, the CDR3 is TGTGCCAGCAGTAGGAAGGGCATACTCACAGATACGCAGTATTTT. Translating it yields CASSRKGILTDTQYF.

The sample holds many counts of this clonotype. This chain connects TRBV12-3 or TRBV12-4 to TRBJ2-7; D unclear. V shed 5 bases and J shed 2 bases, with 4 bases lying between them. The CDR3 loop spans 11 amino acids. In DNA, the CDR3 is TGTGCCAGCAGTACGACCTACGAGCAGTACTTC. Its protein is CASSTTYEQYF.

This clonotype has at least ten counts. The chain uses TRBV12-3 or TRBV12-4 and TRBJ1-3; 7 positions match TRBD1. V gave up 5 bases and J gave up 0 bases; unmatched junction bases: 10. This CDR3 has 17 amino acids. CDR3 bases: TGTGCCAGCAGTCCCCCTCTGGGACAGTCCTCTGGAAACACCATATATTTT. Amino acids: CASSPPLGQSSGNTIYF.

This clonotype was counted many times. The V gene is TRBV7-8, the J gene TRBJ2-7; 11 nucleotides align to TRBD2. This CDR3 spans 15 amino acids. Per germline, CDR1 SGHVS and CDR2 FQNEAQ. V gave up 3 bases and J gave up 7 bases; unmatched junction bases: 8. CDR3 DNA sequence: TGTGCCAGCAGCTTCTCAACTAGCGGGAGTGTTGAGCAGTACTTC. The encoded protein is CASSFSTSGSVEQYF.

The V call is TRBV19, the J call TRBJ1-1, with 9 positions matching TRBD1. The CDR3 covers 16 residues. Germline V CDR1 and CDR2: LNHDA, SQIVND (reference sequence). V lost 6 bases to trimming and J lost 1 base; unmatched junction nucleotides: 9. In DNA form, the CDR3 reads TGTGCCAGTAGACCCCCGGGACAGGGAGGGAACACTGAAGCTTTCTTT. Protein product: CASRPPGQGGNTEAFF.

This sequence joins TRBV23-1 and TRBJ2-3, with TRBD2 as a possible D gene (5 bases). TRBV23-1 is recorded as an ORF, its role being uncertain. This CDR3 is built from 15 residues. Trimming took off 6 bases at V and 2 bases at J, with 15 bases between the two ends. The CDR3 loop reads CASSPSLKNTDTQYF. The CDR3 DNA reads as TGCGCCAGCAGCCCTAGCTTAAAAAACACAGATACGCAGTATTTT.

This clonotype was seen only a few times. The CDR3 DNA follows: TGTGCCAGCTCCCAGGACCAGACGGCTAATGAAAAACTGTTTTTT. The encoded protein is CASSQDQTANEKLFF. The rearrangement joins TRBV18 to TRBJ1-4, with unresolved D. Between the trimmed V and J ends, which lost 6 bases and 3 bases, there was a span of 14 bases. The CDR3 length is 15 residues. Germline CDR1 KGHSH, CDR2 LQKENI. Variable domain in full (rest from reference TRBV18 and TRBJ1-4): NAGVMQNPRHLVRRRGQEARLRCSPMKGHSHVYWYRQLPEEGLKFMVYLQKENIIDESGMPKERFSAEFPKEGPSILRIQQVVRGDSAAYFCASSQDQTANEKLFFGSGTQLSVL.

On this clonotype itself: Possible read error: a much larger clone is one base away. The gene calls are TRBV25-1 and TRBJ2-5; possible D gene TRBD1, 6 bases. The germline V gene encodes CDR1 MGHDK and CDR2 SYGVNS. The CDR3 is made up of 17 amino acids. Trimming removed 6 bases at V and 5 bases at J, with 25 bases between. The chain's CDR3 is CASSASHGTPGDETQYF. CDR3 nucleotides: TGTGCCAGCAGCGCAAGCCATGGGACACCCGGGGACGAGACCCAGTACTTC.

This clonotype has a count of ten or more. V is TRBV7-8 and J is TRBJ1-2; a weak D match, TRBD1 (5 bases). The CDR3 is 14 amino acids. CDR1 is SGHVS, CDR2 FQNEAQ, per germline. V dropped 4 bases and J dropped 7 bases, with 16 bases sitting between them. Written as DNA, the CDR3 is TGTGCCAGCAGCTCGGACAAGGAGGTCGGTGGCTACACCTTC. It codes for CASSSDKEVGGYTF.

The rearrangement links TRBV2 to TRBJ1-2; weak D call: TRBD1 (5 bases). Trimming shortened V by 3 bases and J by 4 bases, and 15 bases separated the two germline ends. The CDR3 totals 15 residues. Germline lookup yields CDR1 SNHLY and CDR2 FYNNEI. CDR3 nucleotide sequence: TGTGCCAGCAGTGATCCCGGGGGACGGAGCTATGGCTACACCTTC. Protein product: CASSDPGGRSYGYTF.

The chain employs TRBV2 and TRBJ2-1; 8 bases map to TRBD2. Germline V lookup: CDR1 SNHLY, CDR2 FYNNEI. The CDR3 sequence is 14 residues long. Trimming took 4 bases from V and 7 from J; bases not matched to a gene: 6. CDR3 DNA: TGTGCCAGCAGTGGGGCGGGAGGAGGGAATGAGCAGTTCTTC. Residues: CASSGAGGGNEQFF.

This clonotype was picked up a small number of times. The chain combines TRBV12-3 or TRBV12-4 with TRBJ2-5; TRBD2 is a possible D gene (5 bases). CDR3 size: 13 residues. V lost 6 bases and J lost 6, with 14 bases in between. CDR3 nucleotides: TGTGCCAGCAGCCGTTCTCCGGGGAAGACCCAGTACTTC. Its translation is CASSRSPGKTQYF.

Regarding this clonotype: An end of the junction does not agree with germline; a read error may underlie this. The V and J genes are TRBV15 and TRBJ2-1; D is tentatively TRBD1 or TRBD2 (5 bases each). CDR1 and CDR2 (germline): LNHNV, YYDKDF (reference sequence). The CDR3 contains 15 residues. This chain's CDR3 is CDTSRDLRGDEPQFF. In nucleotides, the CDR3 is TGTGACACCAGCAGAGATCTCCGAGGGGACGAGCCGCAGTTCTTC.

This clonotype occurred many times. The V call is TRBV7-8, the J call TRBJ2-7; tentative D call: TRBD1 (8 bases). Trimming removed 5 bases at V and 3 bases at J, with 14 bases between. The CDR3 is 14 amino acids. In germline, CDR1 is SGHVS, CDR2 FQNEAQ. CDR3 DNA: TGTGCCAGCAGCAACACAGGGGGGGGCTACGAGCAGTACTTC. It encodes CASSNTGGGYEQYF. The variable domain in full, with the rest retrieved from reference TRBV7-8 and TRBJ2-7, is GAGVSQSPRYKVAKRGQDVALRCDPISGHVSLFWYQQALGQGPEFLTYFQNEAQLDKSGLPSDRFFAERPEGSVSTLKIQRTQQEDSAVYLCASSNTGGGYEQYFGPGTRLTVT.

The genes are TRBV7-3 and TRBJ2-1; D gene unclear. V was clipped by 1 base and J by 6 bases, with 7 bases between them. From germline, CDR1 is SGHTA and CDR2 FQGTGA. The CDR3 loop spans 13 amino acids. DNA of the CDR3: TGTGCCAGCAGCTTAAGCTCTGGCAATGAGCAGTTCTTC. It codes for CASSLSSGNEQFF.

In its sample, this clonotype was seen many times. The chain employs TRBV7-2 and TRBJ2-7; 16 positions match TRBD2. The CDR3 spans 15 residues. V lost 5 bases, J lost 6 bases, and 4 bases stayed unmatched. CDR1 and CDR2 (germline): SGHTA, FQGNSA. The CDR3 sequence: CASSRGLAGGPEQYF. The CDR3 DNA follows: TGTGCCAGCAGCCGGGGACTAGCGGGAGGGCCCGAGCAGTACTTC.

This clonotype was seen a few times. The chain couples TRBV6-5 to TRBJ1-5; D is ambiguous. Germline CDR1 reads MNHEY; CDR2 reads SVGAGI. The CDR3 is 13 residues long. The V end lost 6 bases, the J end lost 4 bases, and 10 bases lay between the germline ends. Here the CDR3 DNA reads TGTGCCAGCAGCCAAGCGACTAATCAGCCCCAGCATTTT. Translated, it gives CASSQATNQPQHF.

The chain joins TRBV25-1 to TRBJ2-5; D gene ambiguous. The V gene's germline CDR1 is MGHDK and CDR2 SYGVNS. This CDR3 is 17 amino acids long. Between the trimmed V and J ends, which lost 1 base and 5 bases, there was a span of 20 bases. The CDR3 DNA is TGTGCCAGCAGTGAATCTAGAGGAAACGGACCGAAGGAGACCCAGTACTTC. As protein: CASSESRGNGPKETQYF.

This clonotype was detected only a few times. The genes are TRBV7-3 and TRBJ2-1, with D unclear. With 4 bases removed from V and 0 bases from J, the gap between germline ends came to 13 bases. Germline V gene data show CDR1 as SGHTA and CDR2 as FQGTGA. The CDR3 runs to 16 residues. The CDR3 region is CASSSTPPSSYNEQFF. The DNA of the CDR3 is TGTGCCAGCAGCTCGACCCCGCCGAGCTCCTACAATGAGCAGTTCTTC.

Details on this clonotype: A read error is possible here, since a much larger clone lies one base away. The chain links TRBV7-3 to TRBJ1-1; no definite D call. This CDR3 has 13 residues. Germline-derived CDR1 and CDR2 are SGHTA and FQGTGA. The CDR3 DNA sequence: TGTGCCAGCAGCTTTGGGTTGAACACTGATGCTTTCTTT. It is translated as CASSFGLNTDAFF.

This clonotype was counted between two and nine times. The chain has TRBV7-9 and TRBJ1-2, with D possibly being TRBD1 (6 bases). Trimming stripped 5 bases from V and 8 bases from J, with 9 bases between. This CDR3 is built from 11 residues. Germline V lookup: CDR1 SEHNR, CDR2 FQNEAQ (reference sequence). The CDR3 sequence: CASSLQGGYTF. The CDR3 region has the DNA TGTGCCAGCAGCCTCCAGGGGGGCTACACCTTC. The variable domain in full, completed from reference TRBV7-9 and TRBJ1-2, reads DTGVSQNPRHKITKRGQNVTFRCDPISEHNRLYWYRQTLGQGPEFLTYFQNEAQLEKSRLLSDRFSAERPKGSFSTLEIQRTEQGDSAMYLCASSLQGGYTFGSGTRLTVV.

The sample holds a few counts of this clonotype. CDR3 sequence reads: CASSRDRGSMNTEAFF. DNA for the CDR3: TGTGCCAGCAGCAGGGACAGGGGATCCATGAACACTGAAGCTTTCTTT. The chain is built from TRBV11-2 and TRBJ1-1, with 10 nucleotides matching TRBD1. The CDR3 length is 16 residues. CDR1 is SGHAT and CDR2 is FQNNGV in the germline V gene. The trim removed 5 bases at V and 0 bases at J, leaving 6 bases unmatched.

This clonotype appeared a few times. V gene TRBV6-5 combines with J gene TRBJ1-1, with D hard to call. Germline CDR1 MNHEY, CDR2 SVGAGI. CDR3 size: 16 residues. The V gene lost 2 bases and the J gene lost 3 bases, with 16 bases spanning the gap. The CDR3 is CASSYIGLGRHTEAFF. The DNA of the CDR3 is TGTGCCAGCAGTTACATCGGACTAGGGAGGCACACTGAAGCTTTCTTT.

The table lists this clonotype with a few counts. J is TRBJ2-1 and V is TRBV7-9, with TRBD2 identical over 10 bases. After removal of 3 bases from V and 5 bases from J, the junction contained 1 base not matched to a gene. The germline CDR1 and CDR2 sequences are SEHNR and FQNEAQ (reference sequence). The CDR3 spans 14 residues. CDR3 in amino acids: CASSLTSGHNEQFF. CDR3 DNA: TGTGCCAGCAGCTTGACTAGCGGGCACAATGAGCAGTTCTTC.

Many counts were recorded for this clonotype. CDR3 amino acids: CASSYGTGGYEQFF. CDR3 sequence (DNA): TGTGCCAGCAGTTACGGGACAGGGGGATATGAGCAGTTCTTC. The rearrangement uses TRBV6-5 and TRBJ2-1; 11 nucleotides align to TRBD1. The CDR3 is made up of 14 amino acids. Unmatched junction bases numbered 2, after V lost 2 bases and J lost 8 bases. Germline CDR1 MNHEY, CDR2 SVGAGI.

The chain links TRBV29-1 to TRBJ2-1; TRBD1 aligns across 7 bases. V dropped 7 bases and J dropped 6; count of bases not matched to a gene: 12. This CDR3 comprises 14 residues. Germline V gives CDR1 SQVTM, CDR2 ANQGSEA. In DNA, the CDR3 is TGCAGCGCAGTTACCGGGACAGTCATCAATGAGCAGTTCTTC. Protein sequence: CSAVTGTVINEQFF.

This clonotype was recorded many times. The chain has TRBV12-3 or TRBV12-4 and TRBJ2-1; 9 nucleotides agree with TRBD2. This CDR3 spans 15 amino acids. V shed 5 bases and J 12 bases; nucleotides not matched to a gene: 14. The CDR3 region is CASSPPSGERRRQFF. Written as DNA, the CDR3 is TGTGCCAGCAGTCCCCCTAGCGGGGAGCGAAGACGGCAGTTCTTC.

This clonotype was counted ten times or more. CDR3 sequence: CASSLSSSLLNTEAFF. The CDR3 region has the DNA TGTGCCAGCAGCTTATCCTCTTCCCTGCTGAACACTGAAGCTTTCTTT. This rearrangement joins TRBV7-2 to TRBJ1-1; D is unresolved. Germline-derived CDR1 and CDR2 are SGHTA and FQGNSA. The CDR3 spans 16 residues. V was pared by 2 bases and J by 0 bases, with 13 bases between.

This clonotype was found a few times. The chain recombines TRBV7-8 with TRBJ1-1; unclear D gene. The V and J ends lost 4 bases and 1 base respectively, with 10 bases between them. The CDR3 extends over 14 amino acids. Germline V gene lookup returns CDR1 SGHVS and CDR2 FQNEAQ. The CDR3 protein is CASSSYSTNTEAFF. The CDR3 DNA reads TGTGCCAGCAGCTCCTACAGCACGAACACTGAAGCTTTCTTT.